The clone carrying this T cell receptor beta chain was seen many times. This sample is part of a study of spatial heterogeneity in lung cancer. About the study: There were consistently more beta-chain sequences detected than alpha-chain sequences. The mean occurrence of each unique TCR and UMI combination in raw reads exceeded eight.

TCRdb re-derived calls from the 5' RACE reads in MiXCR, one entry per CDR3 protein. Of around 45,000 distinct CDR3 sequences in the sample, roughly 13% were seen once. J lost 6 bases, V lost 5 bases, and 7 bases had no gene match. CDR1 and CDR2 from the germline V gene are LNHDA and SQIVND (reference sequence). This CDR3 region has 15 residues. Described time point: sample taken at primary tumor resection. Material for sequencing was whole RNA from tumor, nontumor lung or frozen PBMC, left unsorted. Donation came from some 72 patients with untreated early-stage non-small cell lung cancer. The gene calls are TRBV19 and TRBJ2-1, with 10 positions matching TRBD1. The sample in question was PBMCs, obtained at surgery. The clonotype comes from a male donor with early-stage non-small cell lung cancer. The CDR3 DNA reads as TGTGCCAGTAGTTCCTGGGACAGGGGAGGCAATGAGCAGTTCTTC. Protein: CASSSWDRGGNEQFF.